The rows below give T cell receptor beta chains drawn from one sample of a study of cytomegalovirus exposure and HLA in healthy donors. Using immunoSEQ multiplex PCR, the repertoire was profiled, and TCRdb retains in-frame clones only, with some absent. This sample carries under 140,000 clones, more than 65% of them seen once, and the ten largest clones take about 6.8%. The sequenced material came from PBMCs. These receptors were obtained from a man aged 25 to 40 in good health and CMV-seropositive. The CDR3 runs from the conserved cysteine through the conserved F or W. The D gene is left open where the match is weak. Only part of the rows carry a size: once, few, many, or a class if the clone is expanded.

cdr3_length d_call j_call clone_size v_call cdr3_aa cdr3_nt
16 TRBD2 TRBJ2-5 . TRBV6-6 CASSYSISGGQETQYF TGTGCCAGCAGTTACTCTATAAGCGGGGGGCAAGAGACCCAGTACTTC
14 . TRBJ2-7 . TRBV6-5 CASKLGVSSYEQYF TGTGCCAGCAAACTGGGCGTATCCTCCTACGAGCAGTACTTC
20 . TRBJ1-1 . TRBV11-3 CASSLYASAGVLGGYTEAFF TGTGCCAGCAGCTTATATGCATCGGCAGGGGTTTTGGGAGGGTACACTGAAGCTTTCTTT
15 TRBD1 TRBJ2-7 . TRBV5-4 CASSFPGQGAYEQYF TGTGCCAGCAGCTTCCCGGGACAGGGGGCTTACGAGCAGTACTTC
16 TRBD1 TRBJ1-2 . TRBV25-1 CASSEFRIGTGGGYTF TGTGCCAGCAGTGAATTTAGGATTGGGACAGGGGGTGGCTACACCTTC
15 . TRBJ1-2 medium-sized TRBV5-1 CASSLGEVSNYGYTF TGCGCCAGCAGCTTGGGGGAGGTCTCTAACTATGGCTACACCTTC
15 . TRBJ1-5 . TRBV30 CAWSEAGAQGQPQHF TGTGCCTGGAGTGAGGCAGGGGCGCAGGGTCAGCCCCAGCATTTT
15 . TRBJ2-3 . TRBV30 CAWSVRGISTDTQYF TGTGCCTGGAGTGTACGGGGGATAAGCACAGATACGCAGTATTTT
15 . TRBJ2-5 . TRBV11-3 CASSDPDSHQETQYF TGTGCCAGCAGCGACCCCGACAGCCACCAAGAGACCCAGTACTTC
18 . TRBJ2-1 once TRBV18 CASSPPGPLRLFHNEQFF TGTGCCAGCTCACCACCGGGGCCCCTGAGGCTTTTTCACAATGAGCAGTTCTTC
15 . TRBJ1-6 . TRBV18 CASSPDREPNSPLHF TGTGCCAGCTCACCAGACAGAGAACCCAATTCACCCCTCCACTTT
17 TRBD2 TRBJ2-1 . TRBV4-3 CASSQDRLAGGYNEQFF TGCGCCAGCAGCCAAGATAGGCTAGCGGGGGGGTACAATGAGCAGTTCTTC
17 TRBD2 TRBJ2-3 . TRBV30 CAWAFGTTTPKLNTQYF TGTGCCTGGGCATTCGGGACTACCACCCCAAAACTTAATACGCAGTATTTT
13 TRBD1 TRBJ2-7 once TRBV19 CASSLADRDEQYF TGTGCCAGTAGTTTGGCCGACAGGGACGAGCAGTACTTC
13 TRBD1 TRBJ1-1 . TRBV7-7 CASSPLRGTEAFF TGTGCTAGCAGCCCCCTCAGGGGGACTGAAGCTTTCTTT
14 . TRBJ1-1 once TRBV25-1 CASSDQGLNTEAFF TGTGCCAGCAGTGATCAGGGCCTGAACACTGAAGCTTTCTTT
13 . TRBJ2-2 . TRBV5-6 CASSLSGSGELFF TGTGCCAGCAGCTTGTCCGGGTCCGGGGAGCTGTTTTTT
15 TRBD2 TRBJ2-1 . TRBV4-1 CASRILAGGDNEQFF TGTGCCAGCAGAATACTAGCGGGGGGGGACAATGAGCAGTTCTTC
16 TRBD1 TRBJ2-2 . TRBV9 CASSVAPGGWTGELFF TGTGCCAGCAGCGTAGCCCCAGGGGGCTGGACCGGGGAGCTGTTTTTT
15 TRBD1 TRBJ1-1 few TRBV4-2 CASSLGTGDNTEAFF TGTGCCAGCAGCCTCGGGACAGGTGATAACACTGAAGCTTTCTTT
13 . TRBJ2-5 . TRBV27 CASSFQVGETQYF TGTGCCAGCAGTTTCCAGGTCGGAGAGACCCAGTACTTC
16 TRBD1 TRBJ1-6 . TRBV2 CASSEWSTGSNSPLHF TGTGCCAGCAGTGAATGGTCGACAGGGAGCAATTCACCCCTCCACTTT
14 TRBD1 TRBJ1-2 many TRBV6-5 CASSYNRQGHGYTF TGTGCCAGCAGTTACAATCGACAGGGCCATGGCTACACCTTC
11 . TRBJ2-7 . TRBV6-5 CASSSQGEQYF TGTGCCAGCAGTTCCCAGGGGGAGCAGTACTTC
15 TRBD1 TRBJ1-3 . TRBV7-2 CASSLNRGPGNTIYF TGTGCCAGCAGCTTAAACAGGGGGCCTGGAAACACCATATATTTT
16 . TRBJ2-3 . TRBV19 CASSILHWGGTDTQYF TGTGCCAGTAGTATACTTCACTGGGGGGGCACAGATACGCAGTATTTT
15 TRBD1 TRBJ1-3 few TRBV18 CASSPLTGSGNTIYF TGTGCCAGCTCACCATTGACAGGGAGTGGAAACACCATATATTTT
14 TRBD2 TRBJ2-7 . TRBV28 CASSLWRGFNEQYF TGTGCCAGCAGTTTATGGCGGGGGTTCAACGAGCAGTACTTC
14 TRBD1 TRBJ2-1 . TRBV5-1 CASSLGGQGHEQFF TGCGCCAGCAGCTTGGGGGGACAGGGGCATGAGCAGTTCTTC
13 . TRBJ2-3 once TRBV7-9 CALEAIRPDTQYF TGTGCCCTTGAGGCCATTCGCCCAGATACGCAGTATTTT
13 . TRBJ1-1 . TRBV29-1 CSVGVRENTEAFF TGCAGCGTTGGTGTACGAGAGAACACTGAAGCTTTCTTT
12 . TRBJ1-2 . TRBV4-3 CASSQEGHGYTF TGCGCCAGCAGCCAAGAGGGCCATGGCTACACCTTC
13 . TRBJ1-5 . TRBV4-1 CASSLGGDQPQHF TGCGCCAGCAGCCTAGGGGGGGATCAGCCCCAGCATTTT
14 TRBD2 TRBJ2-3 . TRBV4-1 CASSQASGGDTQYF TGCGCCAGCAGCCAAGCTAGCGGAGGGGATACGCAGTATTTT
16 TRBD1 TRBJ2-2 once TRBV7-2 CASSLWDSANTGELFF TGTGCCAGCAGCTTGTGGGACAGCGCGAACACCGGGGAGCTGTTTTTT
16 . TRBJ2-6 . TRBV18 CASSPRSASGANVLTF TGTGCCAGCTCACCTAGGTCAGCGTCTGGGGCCAACGTCCTGACTTTC
14 TRBD1 TRBJ1-2 . TRBV18 CASSPPGQNYGYTF TGTGCCAGCTCACCCCCGGGACAGAACTATGGCTACACCTTC
13 . TRBJ1-1 . TRBV6-6 CASSSQGFTEAFF TGTGCCAGCAGTAGCCAGGGTTTTACTGAAGCTTTCTTT
15 TRBD1 TRBJ2-2 . TRBV5-1 CASSPGQGVTGELFF TGCGCCAGCAGCCCGGGACAGGGAGTCACCGGGGAGCTGTTTTTT
12 TRBD1 TRBJ2-7 . TRBV28 CASTSGQYEQYF TGTGCCAGCACCTCGGGACAGTACGAGCAGTACTTC
11 TRBD2 TRBJ2-4 . TRBV11-2 CASSSGGDQYF TGTGCCAGCAGCTCGGGAGGGGATCAGTACTTC
14 . TRBJ2-2 . TRBV2 CASSGGQNTGELFF TGTGCCAGCAGTGGGGGACAAAACACCGGGGAGCTGTTTTTT